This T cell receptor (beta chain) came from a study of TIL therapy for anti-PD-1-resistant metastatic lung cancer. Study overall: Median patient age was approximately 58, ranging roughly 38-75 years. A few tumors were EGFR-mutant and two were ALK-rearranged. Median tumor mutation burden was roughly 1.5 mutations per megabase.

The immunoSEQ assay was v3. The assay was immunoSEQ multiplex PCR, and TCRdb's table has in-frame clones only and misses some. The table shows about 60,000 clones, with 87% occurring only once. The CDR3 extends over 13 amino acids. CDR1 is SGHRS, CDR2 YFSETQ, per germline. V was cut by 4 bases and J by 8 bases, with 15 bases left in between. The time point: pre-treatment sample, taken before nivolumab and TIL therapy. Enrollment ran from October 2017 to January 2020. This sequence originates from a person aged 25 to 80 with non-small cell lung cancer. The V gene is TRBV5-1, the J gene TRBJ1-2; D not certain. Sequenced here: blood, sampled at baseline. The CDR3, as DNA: TGCGCCAGCAGCCCTTCGACCGAAGGGGGCTACACCTTC. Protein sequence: CASSPSTEGGYTF.